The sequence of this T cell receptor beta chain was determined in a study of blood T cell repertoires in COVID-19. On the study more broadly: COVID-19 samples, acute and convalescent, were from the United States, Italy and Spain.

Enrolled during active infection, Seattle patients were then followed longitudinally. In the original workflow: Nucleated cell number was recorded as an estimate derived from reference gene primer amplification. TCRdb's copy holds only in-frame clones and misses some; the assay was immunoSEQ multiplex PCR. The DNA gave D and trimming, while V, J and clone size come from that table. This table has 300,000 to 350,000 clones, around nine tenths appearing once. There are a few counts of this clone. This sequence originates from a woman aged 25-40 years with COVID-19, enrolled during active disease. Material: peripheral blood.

The CDR3 spells CASILQGPYYGYTF. The CDR3 DNA follows: TGTGCCAGCATCCTGCAGGGTCCCTACTATGGCTACACCTTC. V is TRBV2 and J is TRBJ1-2, with a weak D call TRBD1 (5 bases). Per the germline V gene, CDR1 is SNHLY and CDR2 is FYNNEI. This CDR3 comprises 14 residues. V lost 7 bases, J lost 3 bases, and 15 bases lay in between. The full variable domain, in which reference TRBV2 and TRBJ1-2 provide the parts outside the CDR3, is EPEVTQTPSHQVTQMGQEVILRCVPISNHLYFYWYRQILGQKVEFLVSFYNNEISEKSEIFDDQFSVERPDGSNFTLKIRSTKLEDSAMYFCASILQGPYYGYTFGSGTRLTVV.